This T cell receptor (beta chain) was profiled in a study of T cell repertoires in cytomegalovirus infection. Study-level information: CMV infection plus the matching HLA type was flagged by public TCR beta signatures.

TCRdb called the reads again in MiXCR, with one record for every CDR3 protein. The sample includes approximately 1,000,000 distinct CDR3 sequences, roughly 30% of them seen just once. This clonotype was detected only a few times. Its specificity is unknown. V shed 1 base and J shed 8 bases, with 18 bases lying between them. CDR1 and CDR2 from the germline V gene are SGHVS and FQNEAQ. CDR3 size: 16 residues. The origin of this receptor is a human donor in good health (CMV status not recorded). Some clones in this sample may be carry-over from other donors' samples. The chain combines TRBV7-8 with TRBJ2-1; D is unclear. Here the sequenced sample was cultured CD8+ T cells from PBMCs, taken from culture after CMV antigen stimulation. CDR3 protein: CASSLEERWAFDEQFF. In DNA form, the CDR3 reads TGTGCCAGCAGCTTAGAGGAGCGTTGGGCTTTCGATGAGCAGTTCTTC.